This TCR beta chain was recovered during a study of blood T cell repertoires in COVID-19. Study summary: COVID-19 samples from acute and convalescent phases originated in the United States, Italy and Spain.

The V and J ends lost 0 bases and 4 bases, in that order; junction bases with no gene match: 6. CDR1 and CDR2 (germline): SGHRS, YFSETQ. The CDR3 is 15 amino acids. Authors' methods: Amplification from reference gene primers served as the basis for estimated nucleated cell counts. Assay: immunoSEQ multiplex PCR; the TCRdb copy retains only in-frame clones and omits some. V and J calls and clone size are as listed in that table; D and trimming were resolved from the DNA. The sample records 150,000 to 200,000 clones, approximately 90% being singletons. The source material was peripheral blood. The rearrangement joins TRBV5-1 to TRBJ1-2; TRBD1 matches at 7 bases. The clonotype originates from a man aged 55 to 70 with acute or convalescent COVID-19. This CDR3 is CASSLGDSTFYGYTF. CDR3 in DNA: TGCGCCAGCAGCTTGGGGGACAGCACCTTCTATGGCTACACCTTC. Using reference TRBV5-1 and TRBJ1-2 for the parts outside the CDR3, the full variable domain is KAGVTQTPRYLIKTRGQQVTLSCSPISGHRSVSWYQQTPGQGLQFLFEYFSETQRNKGNFPGRFSGRQFSNSRSEMNVSTLELGDSALYLCASSLGDSTFYGYTFGSGTRLTVV.